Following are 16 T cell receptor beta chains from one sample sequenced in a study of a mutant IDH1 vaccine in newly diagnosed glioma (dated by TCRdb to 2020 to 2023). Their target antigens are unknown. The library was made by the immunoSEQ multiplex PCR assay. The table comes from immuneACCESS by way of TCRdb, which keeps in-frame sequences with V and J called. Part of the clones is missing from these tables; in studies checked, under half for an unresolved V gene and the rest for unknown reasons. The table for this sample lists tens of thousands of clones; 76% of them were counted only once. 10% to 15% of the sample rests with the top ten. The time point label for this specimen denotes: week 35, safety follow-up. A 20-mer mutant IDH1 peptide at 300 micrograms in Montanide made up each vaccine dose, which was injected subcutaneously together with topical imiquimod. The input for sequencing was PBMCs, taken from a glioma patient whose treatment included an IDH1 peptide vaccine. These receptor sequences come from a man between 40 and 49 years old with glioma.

The CDR3 loop reads CASSKMDGSYEQYF. The CDR3 DNA reads TGTGCCAGCAGCAAGATGGACGGCTCCTACGAGCAGTACTTC. This rearrangement joins TRBV21-1 to TRBJ2-7. TRBV21-1 is classified as a pseudogene. The CDR3 is 14 amino acids.

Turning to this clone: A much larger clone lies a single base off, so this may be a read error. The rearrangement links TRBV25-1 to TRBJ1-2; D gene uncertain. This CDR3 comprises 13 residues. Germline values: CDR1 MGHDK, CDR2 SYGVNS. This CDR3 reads CASTSNSNYGHTF. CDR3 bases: TGTGCCAGCACGAGTAACTCGAACTATGGCCACACCTTC.

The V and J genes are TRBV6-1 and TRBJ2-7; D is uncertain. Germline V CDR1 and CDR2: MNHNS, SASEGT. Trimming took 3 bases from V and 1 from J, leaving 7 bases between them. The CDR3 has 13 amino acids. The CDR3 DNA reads TGTGCCAGCAGTGAGATACAGTCCTACGAGCAGTACGTC. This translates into CASSEIQSYEQYV.

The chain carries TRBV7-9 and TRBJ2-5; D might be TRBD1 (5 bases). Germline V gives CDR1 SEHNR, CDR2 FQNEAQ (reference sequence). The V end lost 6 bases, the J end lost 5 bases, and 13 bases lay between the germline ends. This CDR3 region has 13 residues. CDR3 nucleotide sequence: TGTGCCAGCAGTCCAGGGTCTACGGAGACCCAGTACTTC. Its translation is CASSPGSTETQYF.

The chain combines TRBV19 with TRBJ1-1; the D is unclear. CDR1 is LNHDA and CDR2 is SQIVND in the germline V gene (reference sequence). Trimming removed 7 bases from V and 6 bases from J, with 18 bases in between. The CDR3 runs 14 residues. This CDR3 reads CASTQVGSRPEAFF. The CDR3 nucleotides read TGTGCCAGTACTCAAGTGGGGTCTAGGCCTGAAGCTTTCTTT. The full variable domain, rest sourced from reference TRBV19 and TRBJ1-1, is DGGITQSPKYLFRKEGQNVTLSCEQNLNHDAMYWYRQDPGQGLRLIYYSQIVNDFQKGDIAEGYSVSREKKESFPLTVTSAQKNPTAFYLCASTQVGSRPEAFFGQGTRLTVV.

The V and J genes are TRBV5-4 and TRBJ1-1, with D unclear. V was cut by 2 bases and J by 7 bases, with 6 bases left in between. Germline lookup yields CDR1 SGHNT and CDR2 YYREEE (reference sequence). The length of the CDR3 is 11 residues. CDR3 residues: CASSFMHEAFF. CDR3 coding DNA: TGTGCCAGCAGCTTTATGCATGAAGCTTTCTTT. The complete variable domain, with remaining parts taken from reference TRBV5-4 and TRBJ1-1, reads ETGVTQSPTHLIKTRGQQVTLRCSSQSGHNTVSWYQQALGQGPQFIFQYYREEENGRGNFPPRFSGLQFPNYSSELNVNALELDDSALYLCASSFMHEAFFGQGTRLTVV.

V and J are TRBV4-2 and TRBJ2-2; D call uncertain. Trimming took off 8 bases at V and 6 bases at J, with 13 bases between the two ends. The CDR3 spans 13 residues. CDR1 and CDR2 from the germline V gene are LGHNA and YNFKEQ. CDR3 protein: CASQSLTSGELFF. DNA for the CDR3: TGTGCCAGCCAGTCCCTAACATCCGGGGAGCTGTTTTTT.

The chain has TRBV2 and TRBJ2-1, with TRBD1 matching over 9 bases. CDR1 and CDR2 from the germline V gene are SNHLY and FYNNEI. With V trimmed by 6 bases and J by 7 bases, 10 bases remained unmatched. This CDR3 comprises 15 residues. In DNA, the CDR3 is TGTGCCAGCAGGGGACAGGGAATCTTAATTAATGAGCAGTTCTTC. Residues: CASRGQGILINEQFF.

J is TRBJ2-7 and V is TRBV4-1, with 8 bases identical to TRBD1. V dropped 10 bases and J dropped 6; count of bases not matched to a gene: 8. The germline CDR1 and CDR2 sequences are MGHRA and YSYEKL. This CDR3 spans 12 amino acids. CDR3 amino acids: CATRGLEGEQYF. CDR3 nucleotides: TGCGCCACCAGGGGGCTTGAAGGCGAGCAGTACTTC.

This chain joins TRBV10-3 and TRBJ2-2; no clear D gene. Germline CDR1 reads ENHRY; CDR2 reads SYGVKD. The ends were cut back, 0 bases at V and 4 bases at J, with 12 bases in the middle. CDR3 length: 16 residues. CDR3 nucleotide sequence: TGTGCCATCAGTGAGTCGGGCGCGGATCTCACCGGGGAGCTGTTTTTT. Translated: CAISESGADLTGELFF.

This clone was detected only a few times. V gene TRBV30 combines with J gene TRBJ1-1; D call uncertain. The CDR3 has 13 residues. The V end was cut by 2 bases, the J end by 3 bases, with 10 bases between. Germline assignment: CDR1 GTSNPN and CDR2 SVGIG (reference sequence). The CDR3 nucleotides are TGTGCCTGGAGTAGCGGGGTGGACACTGAAGCTTTCTTT. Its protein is CAWSSGVDTEAFF.

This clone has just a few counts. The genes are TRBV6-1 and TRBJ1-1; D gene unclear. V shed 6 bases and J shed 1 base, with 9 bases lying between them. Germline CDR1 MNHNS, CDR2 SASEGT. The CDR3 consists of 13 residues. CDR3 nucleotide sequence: TGTGCCAGCAGCCCCACCACGAACACTGAAGCTTTCTTT. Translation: CASSPTTNTEAFF.

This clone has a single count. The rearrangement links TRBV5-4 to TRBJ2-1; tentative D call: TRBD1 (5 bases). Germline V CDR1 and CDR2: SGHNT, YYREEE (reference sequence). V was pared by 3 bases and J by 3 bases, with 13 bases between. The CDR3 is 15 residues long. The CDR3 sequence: CASSSPGQDYNEQFF. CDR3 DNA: TGTGCCAGCAGCTCCCCTGGACAAGACTACAATGAGCAGTTCTTC.

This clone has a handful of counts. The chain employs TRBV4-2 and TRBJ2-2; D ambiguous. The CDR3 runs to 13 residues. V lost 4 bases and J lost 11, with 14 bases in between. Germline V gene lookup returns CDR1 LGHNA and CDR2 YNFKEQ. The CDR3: CASSLPGVQELFF. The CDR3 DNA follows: TGTGCCAGCAGCCTCCCCGGCGTTCAAGAGCTGTTTTTT.

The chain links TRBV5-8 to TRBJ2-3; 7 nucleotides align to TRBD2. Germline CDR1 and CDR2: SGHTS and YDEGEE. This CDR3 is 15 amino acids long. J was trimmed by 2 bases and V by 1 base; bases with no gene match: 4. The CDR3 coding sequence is TGTGCCAGCAGCTTGTCAACTAGCGTCACAGATACGCAGTATTTT. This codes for CASSLSTSVTDTQYF.

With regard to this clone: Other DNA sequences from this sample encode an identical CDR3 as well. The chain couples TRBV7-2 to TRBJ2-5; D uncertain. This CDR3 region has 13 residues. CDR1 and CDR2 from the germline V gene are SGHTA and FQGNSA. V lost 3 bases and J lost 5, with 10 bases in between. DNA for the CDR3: TGTGCCAGCAGCTTGGGCCCGGTCGAGACCCAGTACTTC. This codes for CASSLGPVETQYF.